The clone carrying this TCR beta chain has a handful of counts. Antigen specificity is unknown. These data belong to a study of T cell repertoires in cytomegalovirus infection. Study details: Recently described HLA-C-restricted plus well-studied HLA-B-restricted CMV epitopes were used. CMV infection and matching HLA type were both indicated by public TCR beta signatures.

Study-wide results and limits: Individuals carrying CMV plus the relevant HLA were identified by cumulative frequency of public TCR beta families. Predominance within the ex vivo response was attributable to HLA-C-restricted CMV-specific TCR beta clonotypes.

The germline CDR1 and CDR2 sequences are SNHLY and FYNNEI. The CDR3 spans 12 residues. V was trimmed by 6 bases and J by 5 bases, leaving 8 bases between them. TCRdb itself ran the reads through MiXCR, one entry per CDR3 protein. The data contain roughly 220,000 distinct CDR3 sequences, roughly two fifths of them seen just once; the ten biggest clones take up 59%. The clonotype was recovered from a human donor in good health (CMV status not recorded). Some clones in this sample may be carry-over from other donors' samples. The sequencing here drew on CD8+ T cells from cultured PBMCs, taken from culture after CMV antigen stimulation. The J gene is TRBJ2-1, the V gene TRBV2; no reliable D call. Here the CDR3 DNA reads TGTGCCAGCAGCCTACAGCACAATGAGCAGTTCTTC. This gives the protein CASSLQHNEQFF.